This T cell receptor beta chain derives from a study of blood T cell repertoires in COVID-19. As for the study in general: T cells, B-cell-depleted T cells, or PBMCs provided the cDNA or gDNA that served as material.

As handled by the study authors: Amplified reference gene primers provided the basis for estimating nucleated cell counts. Profiling relied on immunoSEQ multiplex PCR, and the TCRdb table lists in-frame clones only, not all of them. D and trimming were read from the DNA, whereas the V and J calls and clone size are those reported in that table. The data show about 270,000 clones, around 88% seen once. Per the germline V gene, CDR1 is SGHNT and CDR2 is YENEEA. The CDR3 runs 16 residues. The junction had 14 bases not matched to a gene; V was cut back by 5 bases and J by 9 bases. Participants were aged 18 to 89 years, lived in around 22 US areas, and enrolled virtually. Cohort placement rested on clinical history that participants reported themselves.

Sequenced material: PBMCs or T cells enriched from blood (not recorded which). The chain is built from TRBV11-3 and TRBJ2-1; the match to TRBD2 covers 9 bases. The source is a middle-aged woman with acute COVID-19. CDR3 amino acids: CASSPFRGRAAGEQFF. CDR3 nucleotides: TGTGCCAGCAGCCCTTTTCGCGGGAGGGCCGCAGGTGAGCAGTTCTTC.